These T cell receptor beta chains were read from a single sample in a study of blood T cell repertoires in COVID-19. Libraries were prepared by immunoSEQ multiplex PCR; TCRdb keeps only in-frame clonotypes and omits some of them. The repertoire holds 150,000 to 200,000 clones, with roughly 86% as singletons. The sequenced material came from peripheral blood. The receptors shown here come from a man in his sixties or seventies with acute or convalescent COVID-19. CDR3s include the opening cysteine and the closing phenylalanine or tryptophan. D genes are given only for firm matches. Where a row states a size, it is once, few, many or the class of an expanded clone; other rows omit it.

.	TRBV7-3	13	.	TRBJ1-1	CASSPSVNTEAFF	TGTGCCAGCAGCCCCTCAGTGAACACTGAAGCTTTCTTT
.	TRBV6-5	13	.	TRBJ1-2	CASSPQTGAGYTF	TGTGCCAGCAGTCCTCAGACAGGTGCCGGCTACACCTTC
.	TRBV27	18	.	TRBJ2-1	CASSPRGGWVSSYNEQFF	TGTGCCAGCAGCCCTCGCGGAGGCTGGGTGAGCTCCTACAATGAGCAGTTCTTC
.	TRBV9	14	.	TRBJ2-7	CASSVGGDFYEQYF	TGTGCCAGCAGCGTAGGGGGGGATTTCTACGAGCAGTACTTC
once	TRBV4-1	15	.	TRBJ2-3	CASSQARTARDTQYF	TGCGCCAGCAGCCAAGCCAGGACAGCTAGAGATACGCAGTATTTT
.	TRBV11-3	16	TRBD2	TRBJ2-3	CASSSRLAGRPDTQYF	TGTGCCAGCAGCTCACGATTAGCGGGGAGGCCAGATACGCAGTATTTT
.	TRBV21-1	13	.	TRBJ1-5	CASSRDSQGAQHF	TGTGCCAGCAGCAGAGACAGTCAAGGAGCCCAGCATTTT
.	TRBV19	15	.	TRBJ1-2	CASSIDGQVDYGYTF	TGTGCCAGTAGTATAGATGGTCAGGTGGACTATGGCTACACCTTC
.	TRBV5-4	15	.	TRBJ2-7	CASSSGERSAYEQYF	TGTGCCAGCAGCTCGGGGGAGCGGAGTGCCTACGAGCAGTACTTC
.	TRBV28	15	TRBD1	TRBJ1-5	CASTLGTGVNQPQHF	TGTGCCAGCACCTTGGGGACAGGGGTTAATCAGCCCCAGCATTTT
.	TRBV5-8	16	TRBD2	TRBJ2-2	CASSLMREGGTGELFF	TGTGCCAGCAGCTTGATGCGGGAGGGAGGCACCGGGGAGCTGTTTTTT
.	TRBV28	14	.	TRBJ1-5	CASIPGPGSQPQHF	TGTGCCAGCATTCCGGGTCCGGGGAGCCAGCCCCAGCATTTT
.	TRBV15	13	.	TRBJ2-7	CATSRGRSYEQYF	TGTGCCACCTCCAGAGGCAGGTCCTACGAGCAGTACTTC
.	TRBV30	13	TRBD2	TRBJ2-3	CAWTNRGGDTQYF	TGTGCCTGGACGAATCGGGGGGGAGATACGCAGTATTTT
few	TRBV10-3	16	TRBD1	TRBJ1-3	CAIKVNPTGTGNTIYF	TGTGCCATCAAAGTAAATCCGACAGGGACTGGAAACACCATATATTTT